This T cell receptor beta chain was found in a study of shared clonotypes between healthy human individuals. Overall study findings and caveats: Richness estimates generally favored naive over memory subsets. Rarefaction analysis demonstrated incomplete sorted-subset sequencing notwithstanding large depth.

Donors included only healthy HIV-negative adults lacking recent acute infections or vaccinations. The CDR3 is made up of 16 amino acids. Germline CDR1 and CDR2: SGHNT and YENEEA. Points on this clone: Its antigen is not known. The likely explanation is a read error, given a far larger clone one base away.

The assay used deep level. The protocol was immunoSEQ multiplex PCR, while the TCRdb copy is restricted to in-frame clones and leaves out a portion. The sample consists of some 1 million clones, around 74% of them appearing once. Sequencing used memory CD4+ T cells sorted from blood. Subset: CD45RA-negative fraction. The clonotype was recovered from a man aged 18 to 30 in good health. The V and J genes are TRBV11-3 and TRBJ1-1, with D possibly TRBD1 on 6 matching bases. This chain's CDR3 is CASSLDGRGGQDEALF. CDR3 DNA sequence: TGTGCCAGCAGCTTAGATGGTAGAGGGGGGCAAGATGAAGCTCTCTTT.